These 31 T cell receptor beta chains originate from one sample sequenced in a study of cytomegalovirus exposure and HLA in healthy donors. The PCR contained 60 Vbeta and 13 Jbeta primers. Produced via immunoSEQ multiplex PCR; TCRdb's table is partial and in-frame only. Of 200,000 to 250,000 clones listed, about 70% were seen once; the top ten hold 1.5% to 2%. The sequencing sample was made of PBMCs. These receptors originate from a woman aged 25 to 39 in good health and CMV-seronegative.

V and J are TRBV5-6 and TRBJ2-1, with 7 nucleotides matching TRBD1. Trimming cost V 1 base and J 7 bases; bases outside gene matches: 2. The CDR3 sequence is 13 residues long. Germline-derived CDR1 and CDR2 are SGHDT and YYEEEE. CDR3 region: CASSLRGLNEQFF. The CDR3 region has the DNA TGTGCCAGCAGCTTGAGGGGGCTGAATGAGCAGTTCTTC. Full variable domain (rest looked up from reference TRBV5-6 and TRBJ2-1): DAGVTQSPTHLIKTRGQQVTLRCSPKSGHDTVSWYQQALGQGPQFIFQYYEEEERQRGNFPDRFSGHQFPNYSSELNVNALLLGDSALYLCASSLRGLNEQFFGPGTRLTVL.

This clone was found once. The J gene is TRBJ1-1, the V gene TRBV7-6, with a tentative D call TRBD1 (6 bases). The germline V gene has CDR1 SGHVS and CDR2 FNYEAQ. Trimming took 5 bases from V and 2 from J, leaving 9 bases between them. The CDR3 sequence is 13 residues long. This CDR3 is CASSDRPNTEAFF. The CDR3 region has the DNA TGTGCCAGCAGCGACAGGCCCAACACTGAAGCTTTCTTT. Variable domain in full (rest from reference TRBV7-6 and TRBJ1-1): GAGVSQSPRYKVTKRGQDVALRCDPISGHVSLYWYRQALGQGPEFLTYFNYEAQQDKSGLPNDRFSAERPEGSISTLTIQRTEQRDSAMYRCASSDRPNTEAFFGQGTRLTVV.

Here the CDR3 reads CASSLETSGSDTQYF. The CDR3 nucleotides read TGTGCCAGCAGCTTAGAAACTAGCGGGAGTGATACGCAGTATTTT. The chain recombines TRBV7-2 with TRBJ2-3; 11 bases fit TRBD2. Trimming took 1 base from V and 6 from J; bases not matched to a gene: 3. The germline V gene encodes CDR1 SGHTA and CDR2 FQGNSA. This CDR3 region has 15 residues.

V usage is TRBV19 and J usage is TRBJ1-1; no clear D gene. V was trimmed by 7 bases and J by 0 bases, leaving 9 bases between them. Germline V gene sequence: CDR1 LNHDA, CDR2 SQIVND (reference sequence). CDR3 length equals 13 residues. DNA of the CDR3: TGTGCCAGTAAGCGGCCAATGAACACTGAAGCTTTCTTT. It encodes CASKRPMNTEAFF.

The rearrangement joins TRBV11-2 to TRBJ1-3; TRBD1 is a possible D gene (5 bases). CDR3 length: 15 residues. Germline loops: CDR1 SGHAT, CDR2 FQNNGV. V was pared by 0 bases and J by 8 bases, with 14 bases between. CDR3 protein: CASSLDGAGGDTIYF. Here the CDR3 DNA reads TGTGCCAGCAGCTTAGATGGCGCCGGGGGAGACACCATATATTTT.

V gene TRBV15 combines with J gene TRBJ1-4; D is possibly TRBD1 (5 bases). V lost 5 bases to trimming and J lost 5 bases, with 18 bases between them. The CDR3 loop spans 16 amino acids. The V gene's germline CDR1 is LNHNV and CDR2 YYDKDF (reference sequence). The CDR3 spells CATSFPNGHPNEKLFF. CDR3 sequence (DNA): TGTGCCACCAGCTTCCCGAATGGACACCCCAATGAAAAACTGTTTTTT.

The chain uses TRBV30 and TRBJ1-2; 7 bases agree with TRBD1. V gave up 0 bases and J gave up 8 bases; unmatched junction bases: 6. In germline, CDR1 is GTSNPN, CDR2 SVGIG (reference sequence). The CDR3 is 13 residues long. Here the CDR3 DNA reads TGTGCCTGGAGTGTACAGACAGGGAACGGCTACACCTTC. Encoded protein: CAWSVQTGNGYTF.

The chain links TRBV10-1 to TRBJ1-2; TRBD1 aligns across 7 bases. This CDR3 spans 13 amino acids. The trim removed 3 bases at V and 6 bases at J, leaving 4 bases unmatched. Germline CDR1 WNHNN, CDR2 SYGVQD (reference sequence). The DNA of the CDR3 is TGCGCCAGCAGTGAAACAGGGGAGGATGGCTACACCTTC. Protein sequence: CASSETGEDGYTF.

The rearrangement joins TRBV27 to TRBJ2-5, with 7 bases identical to TRBD1. V lost 4 bases to trimming and J lost 4 bases; unmatched junction nucleotides: 9. The CDR3 extends over 15 amino acids. Germline lookup yields CDR1 MNHEY and CDR2 SMNVEV (reference sequence). CDR3 in amino acids: CASSSDRTGGETQYF. The CDR3 nucleotides read TGTGCCAGCAGTTCGGACCGGACAGGAGGAGAGACCCAGTACTTC.

The chain employs TRBV6-5 and TRBJ2-1, with a weak D call TRBD2 (5 bases). Germline CDR1 and CDR2: MNHEY and SVGAGI. CDR3 length equals 13 residues. V was pared by 4 bases and J by 7 bases, with 11 bases between. The CDR3 region is CASSLSGRNEQFF. The DNA for the CDR3 is TGTGCCAGCAGTTTGTCGGGAAGAAATGAGCAGTTCTTC.

The chain employs TRBV18 and TRBJ2-7; TRBD1 is a possible D gene (6 bases). The CDR3 consists of 13 residues. Trimming removed 1 base from V and 7 bases from J, with 11 bases in between. CDR1 KGHSH and CDR2 LQKENI come from the germline V gene. This CDR3 is CASSPQDSPEQYF. The CDR3 bases are TGTGCCAGCTCACCACAGGACAGCCCGGAGCAGTACTTC.

The chain is built from TRBV5-1 and TRBJ2-5; 12 bases match TRBD2. The CDR3 is 16 residues long. The J segment lost 5 bases and the V segment lost 4 bases, leaving 9 bases of the junction unmatched. CDR1 and CDR2 (germline): SGHRS, YFSETQ. CDR3 sequence: CASSPGGLAGMETQYF. CDR3 in DNA: TGCGCCAGCAGCCCTGGGGGACTAGCGGGTATGGAGACCCAGTACTTC. The complete variable domain, with remaining parts taken from reference TRBV5-1 and TRBJ2-5, reads KAGVTQTPRYLIKTRGQQVTLSCSPISGHRSVSWYQQTPGQGLQFLFEYFSETQRNKGNFPGRFSGRQFSNSRSEMNVSTLELGDSALYLCASSPGGLAGMETQYFGPGTRLLVL.

This chain joins TRBV10-3 and TRBJ2-1; 9 nucleotides agree with TRBD2. V was pared by 3 bases and J by 7 bases, with 13 bases of the junction left unmatched. Germline assignment: CDR1 ENHRY and CDR2 SYGVKD. This CDR3 has 17 amino acids. CDR3 sequence (DNA): TGTGCCATCAGTGATAGTCGTAGCGGGGGTCTAAGTAATGAGCAGTTCTTC. This gives the protein CAISDSRSGGLSNEQFF.

Here the CDR3 DNA reads TGTGCCAGCAGCGATACGGGGGTAGAGCAGTACTTC. Its translation: CASSDTGVEQYF. The genes are TRBV9 and TRBJ2-7, with TRBD2 as a possible D gene (6 bases). The CDR3 covers 12 residues. V shed 3 bases and J shed 7 bases, with 11 bases lying between them. Germline CDR1 SGDLS, CDR2 YYNGEE.

The rearrangement links TRBV11-3 to TRBJ2-1, with TRBD2 matching over 8 bases. CDR1 SGHNT and CDR2 YENEEA come from the germline V gene. The CDR3 runs 12 residues. The J segment lost 9 bases and the V segment lost 6 bases, leaving 4 bases of the junction unmatched. CDR3 region: CASSRSGGEQFF. CDR3 DNA: TGTGCCAGCAGTCGGAGCGGGGGTGAGCAGTTCTTC. Full variable domain (rest looked up from reference TRBV11-3 and TRBJ2-1): EAGVVQSPRYKIIEKKQPVAFWCNPISGHNTLYWYLQNLGQGPELLIRYENEEAVDDSQLPKDRFSAERLKGVDSTLKIQPAELGDSAVYLCASSRSGGEQFFGPGTRLTVL.

V and J are TRBV5-1 and TRBJ2-7; 8 positions match TRBD1. Germline CDR1 reads SGHRS; CDR2 reads YFSETQ. The CDR3 covers 16 residues. V lost 2 bases and J lost 5; bases outside the gene matches: 12. For the CDR3, the DNA is TGCGCCAGCAGCTTACTCCTACAGGGGGGAAGCCACGAGCAGTACTTC. This gives the protein CASSLLLQGGSHEQYF.

This rearrangement joins TRBV6-1 to TRBJ2-7; 7 positions agree with TRBD2. The germline V gene has CDR1 MNHNS and CDR2 SASEGT. The V segment lost 9 bases and the J segment 0 bases; nucleotides outside the gene matches: 11. CDR3 size: 15 residues. The CDR3 protein is CASRLAEQPSYEQYF. In DNA, the CDR3 is TGTGCCAGTCGTCTAGCGGAGCAACCCTCCTACGAGCAGTACTTC.

The rearrangement joins TRBV5-1 to TRBJ2-7; 12 nucleotides align to TRBD2. There are 16 residues in the CDR3. Trimming took 3 bases from V and 2 from J; bases not matched to a gene: 6. CDR1 is SGHRS and CDR2 is YFSETQ in the germline V gene. CDR3 bases: TGCGCCAGCAGCTCGACTAGCGGGAGCCCGACCTACGAGCAGTACTTC. It yields the protein CASSSTSGSPTYEQYF.

The chain is built from TRBV7-3 and TRBJ2-1; D possibly corresponds to TRBD2 (6 bases). V lost 5 bases to trimming and J lost 3 bases, with 20 bases between them. CDR3 length equals 17 residues. CDR1 is SGHTA, CDR2 FQGTGA, per germline. The CDR3 spells CASSPMGGSGNYNEQFF. The CDR3 nucleotides are TGTGCCAGCAGCCCAATGGGTGGTAGCGGAAACTACAATGAGCAGTTCTTC.

There are a few counts of this clone. This chain joins TRBV27 and TRBJ1-5, with D unresolved. Germline lookup yields CDR1 MNHEY and CDR2 SMNVEV (reference sequence). This CDR3 spans 13 amino acids. V lost 3 bases, J lost 7 bases, and 10 bases lay in between. CDR3 loop: CASSLDMRQPQHF. The DNA of the CDR3 is TGTGCCAGCAGTTTGGATATGCGGCAGCCCCAGCATTTT.

This clone has only a few counts. The J gene is TRBJ1-5, the V gene TRBV30; D possibly corresponds to TRBD1 (5 bases). Trimming removed 1 base at V and 4 bases at J, with 11 bases between. Germline V gene data show CDR1 as GTSNPN and CDR2 as SVGIG (reference sequence). This CDR3 is built from 14 residues. DNA of the CDR3: TGTGCCTGGAGTGAAGGGAAGGGGAATCAGCCCCAGCATTTT. Protein sequence: CAWSEGKGNQPQHF.

This chain links TRBV5-1 with TRBJ2-1; D gene unclear. V lost 0 bases to trimming and J lost 9 bases, with 13 bases between them. The CDR3 sequence is 14 residues long. Germline V gene data show CDR1 as SGHRS and CDR2 as YFSETQ. In DNA form, the CDR3 reads TGCGCCAGCAGCTTGGAATTAGTCTGGAGTGAGCAGTTCTTC. Residues: CASSLELVWSEQFF.

This chain links TRBV7-6 with TRBJ2-7, with TRBD2 matching over 10 bases. This CDR3 is 16 amino acids long. From germline, CDR1 is SGHVS and CDR2 FNYEAQ. The J segment lost 3 bases and the V segment lost 1 base, leaving 6 bases of the junction unmatched. The CDR3 here is CASSLGLAGEGYEQYF. The CDR3 coding sequence is TGTGCCAGCAGCTTAGGTCTAGCGGGAGAGGGCTACGAGCAGTACTTC.

The chain is built from TRBV19 and TRBJ1-5, with 11 bases lining up with TRBD1. The J segment lost 7 bases and the V segment lost 5 bases, leaving 4 bases of the junction unmatched. The length of the CDR3 is 14 residues. The germline CDR1 and CDR2 sequences are LNHDA and SQIVND (reference sequence). The CDR3 loop reads CASSVGTGGQPQHF. The CDR3 nucleotides read TGTGCCAGTAGTGTCGGGACAGGGGGACAGCCCCAGCATTTT.

This chain uses TRBV30 with TRBJ2-6, with 8 bases that match TRBD1. The V segment lost 8 bases and the J segment 0 bases; nucleotides outside the gene matches: 12. This CDR3 has 17 amino acids. Germline CDR1 reads GTSNPN; CDR2 reads SVGIG (reference sequence). CDR3 protein: CARLDRAAHSGANVLTF. DNA for the CDR3: TGTGCCCGCCTGGACAGGGCGGCCCACTCTGGGGCCAACGTCCTGACTTTC.

Turning to this clone: The junction and the germline gene differ at one end; a read error may be behind it. V usage is TRBV7-9 and J usage is TRBJ1-1; D ambiguous. Germline CDR1 reads SEHNR; CDR2 reads FQNEAQ (reference sequence). The CDR3 length is 12 residues. CDR3 protein: CSSSLVPAEAFF. The CDR3 nucleotides read TGTTCCAGCAGCTTAGTCCCCGCTGAAGCTTTCTTT.

J is TRBJ2-7 and V is TRBV6-1, with TRBD2 as a possible D gene (7 bases). This CDR3 contains 14 residues. V was shortened by 8 bases and J by 5 bases, with 19 bases between the two germline ends. Per germline, CDR1 MNHNS and CDR2 SASEGT. DNA of the CDR3: TGTGCCAGCGGGAGGGGGATTCAATACGACGAGCAGTACTTC. Translating gives CASGRGIQYDEQYF.

Concerning this clone itself: Germline is not matched at one junction end, which may reflect a read error. The rearrangement joins TRBV10-1 to TRBJ1-1; 7 bases agree with TRBD1. This CDR3 comprises 15 residues. Germline loops: CDR1 WNHNN, CDR2 SYGVQD (reference sequence). CDR3 amino acids: CASSDGTTGNAEAFF. CDR3 sequence (DNA): TGCGCCAGCAGTGACGGCACGACAGGGAACGCTGAAGCTTTCTTT.

V and J are TRBV6-1 and TRBJ1-1; D is undetermined. Per germline, CDR1 MNHNS and CDR2 SASEGT. This CDR3 comprises 14 residues. With 2 bases removed from V and 6 bases from J, the gap between germline ends came to 13 bases. The CDR3, as DNA: TGTGCCAGCAGTGAAACTCTTCGGGTTGCTGAAGCTTTCTTT. Its protein is CASSETLRVAEAFF.

This clone was seen more than once but under ten times. The same CDR3 is also encoded by other DNA sequences in this sample. This chain connects TRBV19 to TRBJ2-3; 8 bases match TRBD2. This CDR3 has 14 residues. After removal of 4 bases from V and 2 bases from J, the junction contained 2 bases not matched to a gene. The V gene's germline CDR1 is LNHDA and CDR2 SQIVND (reference sequence). The CDR3 loop reads CASSSGGSTDTQYF. The CDR3 bases are TGTGCCAGTAGTAGCGGGGGGTCCACAGATACGCAGTATTTT.

Written as DNA, the CDR3 is TGTGCCAGCAGCCAAGGGACAGGGAGGAATTCACCCCTCCACTTT. Its translation: CASSQGTGRNSPLHF. The rearrangement links TRBV7-2 to TRBJ1-6; TRBD1 matches 9 bases. Germline CDR1 reads SGHTA; CDR2 reads FQGNSA. The CDR3 runs 15 residues. Trimming took 5 bases from V and 7 from J; bases not matched to a gene: 6. The whole variable domain, filled in from reference TRBV7-2 and TRBJ1-6, reads GAGVSQSPSNKVTEKGKDVELRCDPISGHTALYWYRQSLGQGLEFLIYFQGNSAPDKSGLPSDRFSAERTGGSVSTLTIQRTQQEDSAVYLCASSQGTGRNSPLHFGNGTRLTVT.